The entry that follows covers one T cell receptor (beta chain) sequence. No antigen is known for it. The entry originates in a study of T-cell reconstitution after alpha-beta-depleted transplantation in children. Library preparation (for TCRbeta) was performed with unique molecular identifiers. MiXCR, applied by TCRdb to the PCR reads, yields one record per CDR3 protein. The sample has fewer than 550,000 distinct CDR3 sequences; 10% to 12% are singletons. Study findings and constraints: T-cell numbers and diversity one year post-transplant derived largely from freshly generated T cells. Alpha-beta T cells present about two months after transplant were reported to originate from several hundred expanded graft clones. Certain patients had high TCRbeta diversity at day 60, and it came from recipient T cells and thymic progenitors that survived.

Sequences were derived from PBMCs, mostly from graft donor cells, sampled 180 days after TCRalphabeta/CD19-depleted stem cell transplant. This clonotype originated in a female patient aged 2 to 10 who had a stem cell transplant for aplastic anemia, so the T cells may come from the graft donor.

CDR3: CASSVGAGGGNEQFF. CDR3 sequence (DNA): TGTGCCAGCAGCGTAGGGGCGGGAGGGGGCAATGAGCAGTTCTTC. This rearrangement joins TRBV9 to TRBJ2-1; the match to TRBD2 covers 9 bases. Germline V CDR1 and CDR2: SGDLS, YYNGEE. CDR3 length: 15 amino acids. Unmatched junction bases numbered 4, after V lost 0 bases and J lost 6 bases. The entire variable domain, with the rest obtained from reference TRBV9 and TRBJ2-1, is as follows: DSGVTQTPKHLITATGQRVTLRCSPRSGDLSVYWYQQSLDQGLQFLIQYYNGEERAKGNILERFSAQQFPDLHSELNLSSLELGDSALYFCASSVGAGGGNEQFFGPGTRLTVL.